This TCR beta chain was obtained from a study of T cells after yellow fever vaccination. About the research overall: Low-cell-number fractions were prepared with SMART-Seq v4 Ultra Low Input.

The CDR3 covers 16 residues. From germline, CDR1 is MNHNS and CDR2 SASEGT. J was trimmed by 5 bases and V by 8 bases; bases with no gene match: 13. TCRdb independently ran MiXCR on the 5' RACE reads; one entry per CDR3 protein. Found here are hundreds of thousands of distinct CDR3 sequences, 20% to 25% of them singletons; the top ten hold about 16%. The V call is TRBV6-1, the J call TRBJ2-5; 11 nucleotides line up with TRBD2. This receptor was obtained from a man between 18 and 29 years old who received the YFV17D yellow fever vaccine. Material: PBMCs, obtained approximately 22 days after the first yellow fever vaccination. CDR3 DNA sequence: TGTGCCAGCCGTAAGCTAGCGGGGGGCCCTCGGGAGACCCAGTACTTC. Protein: CASRKLAGGPRETQYF.